This T cell receptor beta chain was sequenced during a study of regulatory T cells in long-lasting Graves disease. Study-wide background: Newly diagnosed Graves' patients had under 3 months of antithyroid drugs. Study-level results: Persistent disease preferred TRBV28, TRBJ1-2 and TRBJ2-5.

Time point here: newly diagnosed GD, antithyroid drugs for less than 3 months. From PBMCs, RNA was extracted and then used to make the TCR library. Ten or more counts support this clonotype. Its antigen remains unknown. The CDR3 is made up of 14 amino acids. Germline CDR1 and CDR2: SEHNR and FQNEAQ (reference sequence). V gave up 0 bases and J gave up 6 bases, with 11 bases separating them. With iRepertoire HTBI primers and Arm-PCR of CDR3 regions, TCR beta libraries were built. Via MiXCR, TCRdb re-called the multiplex PCR reads, giving one row per CDR3 protein. The profile covers 550,000 to 600,000 distinct CDR3 sequences, with about 16% appearing a single time and approximately 12% taken by the ten largest. The data were also submitted as part of a second study, on T cells in Graves' hyperthyroidism and ophthalmopathy. As that report states: First-round RT-PCR of the TCR CDR3 relied on the HTBI primer set.

The TCR was taken from a man younger than 30 with Graves disease. The specimen comprised peripheral blood mononuclear cells (PBMCs), sampled at new diagnosis, from a patient treated with antithyroid drugs. J is TRBJ1-2 and V is TRBV7-9; the D is unclear. CDR3 bases: TGTGCCAGCAGCTTAGCTGGCTCGGTAGATGGCTACACCTTC. Protein product: CASSLAGSVDGYTF.